The rows below give T cell receptor beta chains drawn from one sample of a study of T-cell memory formation after mild COVID-19. Each CDR3 protein gets one entry after TCRdb re-called the 5' RACE reads with MiXCR. The sample shows 350,000 to 500,000 distinct CDR3 sequences, over 15% of them seen only once. Sequencing input: PBMCs or a T cell subset sorted from them (not recorded which). The receptor set was obtained from a man aged 18 to 35 who had mild COVID-19 (a few samples of this study predate the infection). Cell type and time point are not known. The CDR3 runs from the conserved cysteine through the conserved F or W. A D gene is named only where the DNA matches it firmly. Not all rows give a size; the values are once, few, many and, for expanded clones, a class.

DNA	CDR3	V	J	D	size
TGCGCCAGCAGCCAAGGGAGTCCAGTGTTCTTC	CASSQGSPVFF	TRBV4-1	TRBJ2-1	-	-
TGCGCCATCCAAGACAGTAACTATGGCTACACCTTC	CAIQDSNYGYTF	TRBV5-1	TRBJ1-2	-	few
TGTGCCAGCAGCCAACGACTATCGGACTATGGCTACACCTTC	CASSQRLSDYGYTF	TRBV3-1	TRBJ1-2	-	few
TGTGCCAGCAGCCCACAACAGGGAAGCGATGGCTACACCTTC	CASSPQQGSDGYTF	TRBV14	TRBJ1-2	-	few
TGCAGTGCTAGAGACCGGGTAGGGGATACGCAGTATTTT	CSARDRVGDTQYF	TRBV20-1	TRBJ2-3	-	-
TGCGCCACCCGAGGGGGCGCCTTTACAACTAATGAAAAACTGTTTTTT	CATRGGAFTTNEKLFF	TRBV5-1	TRBJ1-4	TRBD1	few
TGTGCCAGCAGCGCGGGACACACAAACTATGGCTACACCTTC	CASSAGHTNYGYTF	TRBV6-2/TRBV6-3	TRBJ1-2	-	-
TGTGCCAGCGGCCGGACAGGGGCGGGAAACACCATATATTTT	CASGRTGAGNTIYF	TRBV7-9	TRBJ1-3	TRBD1	-
TGCGCCAGCAGCCTCGGGGTAGTCCCCGGGGAGCTGTTTTTT	CASSLGVVPGELFF	TRBV4-3	TRBJ2-2	-	-
TGTGCCAGCAGCTTCACAGGAGGGGAGCTGTTTTTT	CASSFTGGELFF	TRBV7-2	TRBJ2-2	-	few
TGTGCCAGCAGCCCCCAAAGTCCAGGCTACACCTTC	CASSPQSPGYTF	TRBV12-3/TRBV12-4	TRBJ1-2	-	-
TGTGCCAGCAGGAGCGGGGGCCGTGCTAGCACAGATACGCAGTATTTT	CASRSGGRASTDTQYF	TRBV9	TRBJ2-3	TRBD2	few
TGTGCCAGCAGCGTCCGGGACAGGGTTCCATACGAGCAGTACTTC	CASSVRDRVPYEQYF	TRBV7-8	TRBJ2-7	TRBD1	-
TGTGCCAGCAGCCAAGGACAGCCGGGATACAATGAGCAGTTCTTC	CASSQGQPGYNEQFF	TRBV3-1	TRBJ2-1	-	-
TGTGCCAGCAGCACGACAGGGGGAGAGACCCAGTACTTC	CASSTTGGETQYF	TRBV7-8	TRBJ2-5	TRBD1	few
TGTGCCAGCAGTTCCCCCCCAGCGCTGGGGGATAATGAAGCTTTCTTT	CASSSPPALGDNEAFF	TRBV6-5	TRBJ1-1	-	few
TGTGCCAGCAGTTTATTGGGGGGGGTTTACAATGAGCAGTTCTTC	CASSLLGGVYNEQFF	TRBV27	TRBJ2-1	TRBD2	few
TGCAGTGGAGAGAGCACAGATACGCAGTATTTT	CSGESTDTQYF	TRBV20-1	TRBJ2-3	-	-
TGCGCCAGCAGCTCGGGACAGGCCCGCAATGAAAAACTGTTTTTT	CASSSGQARNEKLFF	TRBV5-1	TRBJ1-4	TRBD1	-
TGTGCCAGCAGCATATGGGTCGACAATGAGCAGTTCTTC	CASSIWVDNEQFF	TRBV7-2	TRBJ2-1	-	many
TGCGCCAGCAGCTTGGACAGGGGGTGGGAAGATACGCAGTATTTT	CASSLDRGWEDTQYF	TRBV5-1	TRBJ2-3	TRBD1	-
TGTGCCAGCAGCTTTATTGGTACTAGCGGAGATACGCAGTATTTT	CASSFIGTSGDTQYF	TRBV5-4	TRBJ2-3	TRBD2	-
TGTGCCAGCAGCCAAGATCCGAGATCAATGGCTGAAGCTTTCTTT	CASSQDPRSMAEAFF	TRBV3-1	TRBJ1-1	-	many
TGTGCCAGCATGCCAGCGGGGGGGCCGGGCAATGAGCAGTTCTTC	CASMPAGGPGNEQFF	TRBV5-4	TRBJ2-1	TRBD2	-
TGCGCCAGCAGCTTAGGGACAGGGGCCTCTTCTGGCTACACCTTC	CASSLGTGASSGYTF	TRBV5-1	TRBJ1-2	TRBD1	-
TGTGCCAGCAGCGTAGACAATGAGCAGTTCTTC	CASSVDNEQFF	TRBV9	TRBJ2-1	-	-
TGTGCCAGCACCACCACCGCTCTGAGGCCCGAAGCTTTCTTT	CASTTTALRPEAFF	TRBV12-3/TRBV12-4	TRBJ1-1	-	few
TGCAGTGCTAGAGGTGGGGGTACAGATACGCAGTATTTT	CSARGGGTDTQYF	TRBV20-1	TRBJ2-3	-	few
TGTGCCAGCAGCTTAGTCCAGGATGGGCAGGGTCAGCCCCAGCATTTT	CASSLVQDGQGQPQHF	TRBV7-9	TRBJ1-5	-	-
TGCAGTGCTAGAGATCGACGGGGCGGAACTGAAGCTTTCTTT	CSARDRRGGTEAFF	TRBV20-1	TRBJ1-1	-	-
TGTGCCAGCAGCGTAGATCAGGGGGCAAACACTGAAGCTTTCTTT	CASSVDQGANTEAFF	TRBV9	TRBJ1-1	TRBD1	-
TGTGCCAGCAGTGAGACAGGGGGTGAAGCTTTCTTT	CASSETGGEAFF	TRBV6-1	TRBJ1-1	TRBD1	few
TGTGCCAGCAGATCCATCCGGGGGGGTAACGAGCAGTACTTC	CASRSIRGGNEQYF	TRBV7-9	TRBJ2-7	TRBD2	many
TGTGCCAGCACCCGCGGCGCGGGGTACGAGCAGTACTTC	CASTRGAGYEQYF	TRBV5-4	TRBJ2-7	-	few